Below, 10 T cell receptor beta chains from the same sample are listed, as sequenced in a study of T cells in Graves' hyperthyroidism and ophthalmopathy. TCR beta CDR3 regions were amplified from RNA. The HTBI primer set drove a first-round RT-PCR of the TCR CDR3. TCRdb passed the multiplex PCR reads through MiXCR, listing each CDR3 protein once. The sample has 95,000 to 110,000 distinct CDR3 sequences; over 45% are singletons. The specimen was blood. Receptors originate from a middle-aged man with Graves' hyperthyroidism.

As for this clonotype: An end of the junction differs from the germline gene, which may be a read error. The genes are TRBV7-9 and TRBJ2-3; D ambiguous. There are 16 residues in the CDR3. CDR1 and CDR2 from the germline V gene are SEHNR and FQNEAQ (reference sequence). The CDR3 DNA follows: TGTGCCTGCAGCATCGAGAACGGACCCATCTCAGATACGCAGTATTTT. Translated, it gives CACSIENGPISDTQYF.

The J gene is TRBJ1-1, the V gene TRBV19, with D uncertain. The ends were cut back, 2 bases at V and 1 base at J, with 5 bases in the middle. Germline values: CDR1 LNHDA, CDR2 SQIVND (reference sequence). This CDR3 contains 13 residues. CDR3 protein: CASSIRGNTEAFF. CDR3 nucleotide sequence: TGTGCCAGTAGTATAAGAGGGAACACTGAAGCTTTCTTT.

This chain uses TRBV20-1 with TRBJ1-1; unclear D gene. V was shortened by 7 bases and J by 5 bases, with 2 bases between the two germline ends. The CDR3 totals 8 residues. In germline, CDR1 is DFQATT, CDR2 SNEGSKA (reference sequence). The CDR3 DNA sequence: TGCAGTGGGACTGAAGCTTTCTTT. Its translation: CSGTEAFF.

This clonotype was picked up many times. The V and J genes are TRBV20-1 and TRBJ2-3; 11 nucleotides line up with TRBD2. There are 16 residues in the CDR3. Germline trimming cut 3 bases from V and 4 bases from J; bases unmatched to any gene: 9. The germline gives CDR1 DFQATT, CDR2 SNEGSKA (reference sequence). CDR3 region: CSASSLSGGGPDTQYF. CDR3 in DNA: TGCAGTGCTAGCTCTCTTAGCGGGGGGGGCCCAGATACGCAGTATTTT.

The V and J genes are TRBV7-9 and TRBJ2-7, with 11 bases lining up with TRBD2. Trimming took 5 bases from V and 4 from J; bases not matched to a gene: 7. CDR1 SEHNR and CDR2 FQNEAQ come from the germline V gene (reference sequence). This CDR3 is built from 15 residues. The CDR3: CASSKLAGVWYEQYF. The CDR3 DNA follows: TGTGCCAGCAGCAAACTAGCGGGAGTTTGGTACGAGCAGTACTTC.

This clonotype was seen at least ten times. The chain links TRBV15 to TRBJ2-1, with 10 bases matching TRBD2. There are 15 residues in the CDR3. Trimming took 0 bases from V and 8 from J; bases not matched to a gene: 4. Germline V gene lookup returns CDR1 LNHNV and CDR2 YYDKDF (reference sequence). CDR3 in DNA: TGTGCCACCAGCAGAGAGAAGCGGGAGGGCTATGAGCAGTTCTTC. Its protein is CATSREKREGYEQFF.

This clonotype came up many times. The chain uses TRBV19 and TRBJ2-1; D call uncertain. V lost 0 bases and J 0 bases, leaving 9 bases between the germline ends. The length of the CDR3 is 16 residues. Germline V gene lookup returns CDR1 LNHDA and CDR2 SQIVND (reference sequence). In DNA, the CDR3 is TGTGCCAGTAGTATAGAGGCCCTGAGCTCCTACAATGAGCAGTTCTTC. Residues: CASSIEALSSYNEQFF.

This chain connects TRBV7-2 to TRBJ2-3; the match to TRBD2 covers 14 bases. Germline assignment: CDR1 SGHTA and CDR2 FQGNSA. Losses at the gene ends were 6 bases for V and 6 bases for J; bases not matched to a gene: 8. The CDR3 runs to 16 residues. CDR3 sequence reads: CASRGGLAGAADTQYF. The DNA of the CDR3 is TGTGCCAGCAGGGGGGGACTAGCGGGAGCGGCGGATACGCAGTATTTT.

This clonotype was seen at least ten times. This chain uses TRBV19 with TRBJ2-2; 7 positions agree with TRBD2. The CDR3 runs to 13 residues. Germline V lookup: CDR1 LNHDA, CDR2 SQIVND (reference sequence). The V and J ends lost 6 bases and 6 bases, in that order; junction bases with no gene match: 4. CDR3 bases: TGTGCCAGTAGGCCCCTAGCGGCCGGGGAGCTGTTTTTT. Its translation: CASRPLAAGELFF.

In DNA form, the CDR3 reads TGTGCCAGCAGCGGTTCAGGGGGAGCGGGCCAGCCCCAGCATTTT. Protein product: CASSGSGGAGQPQHF. The genes are TRBV7-9 and TRBJ1-5; TRBD1 matches 7 bases. V shed 5 bases, J shed 7 bases, and the junction held 11 bases outside the gene matches. Germline CDR1 reads SEHNR; CDR2 reads FQNEAQ (reference sequence). The CDR3 is 15 residues long.